These 32 T cell receptor beta chains were sequenced from one sample in a study of blood T cell repertoires in COVID-19. The protocol was immunoSEQ multiplex PCR, while the TCRdb copy is restricted to in-frame clones and leaves out a portion. The repertoire has about 54,000 clones, around four fifths of them found once; the top ten carry about 5.8%. The material sequenced was peripheral blood. The receptors here all came from a human donor in a cohort sampled during active COVID-19.

This clone was seen just once. The J gene is TRBJ2-7, the V gene TRBV2; the match to TRBD2 covers 9 bases. The CDR3 length is 15 residues. Germline lookup yields CDR1 SNHLY and CDR2 FYNNEI. V lost 8 bases to trimming and J lost 0 bases; unmatched junction nucleotides: 8. The CDR3 loop reads CASRLASGDSYEQYF. CDR3 nucleotide sequence: TGTGCCAGCCGGTTGGCTAGCGGGGACTCCTACGAGCAGTACTTC.

Turning to this clone: Other DNA sequences within the sample encode an identical CDR3. The chain carries TRBV7-2 and TRBJ1-2, with a weak D call TRBD1 (6 bases). CDR1 is SGHTA and CDR2 is FQGNSA in the germline V gene. The CDR3 spans 13 residues. V was cut by 5 bases and J by 2 bases, with 9 bases left in between. CDR3 amino acids: CASSPRGNYGYTF. The CDR3 nucleotides are TGTGCCAGCAGCCCAAGGGGGAACTATGGCTACACCTTC. Drawing the rest from reference TRBV7-2 and TRBJ1-2, the complete variable domain is GAGVSQSPSNKVTEKGKDVELRCDPISGHTALYWYRQSLGQGLEFLIYFQGNSAPDKSGLPSDRFSAERTGGSVSTLTIQRTQQEDSAVYLCASSPRGNYGYTFGSGTRLTVV.

The V gene is TRBV4-1, the J gene TRBJ2-3, with 8 nucleotides matching TRBD2. CDR3 size: 18 residues. Looked up from germline, CDR1 is MGHRA and CDR2 is YSYEKL. Losses at the gene ends were 4 bases for V and 10 bases for J; bases not matched to a gene: 22. As DNA, the CDR3 is TGCGCCAGCAGCCCCGCTCAGGGTGAGCGGGGGATCTATGAAGCGCAGTATTTT. This translates into CASSPAQGERGIYEAQYF.

The genes are TRBV12-3 or TRBV12-4 and TRBJ2-5; D possibly corresponds to TRBD2 (6 bases). With 3 bases removed from V and 12 bases from J, the gap between germline ends came to 14 bases. This CDR3 spans 12 amino acids. Here the CDR3 reads CASSLVRGGEYF. In DNA form, the CDR3 reads TGTGCCAGCAGTTTGGTTCGCGGCGGGGAGTACTTC.

The count of this clone is one. The rearrangement joins TRBV30 to TRBJ2-1, with 7 bases identical to TRBD2. This CDR3 has 14 amino acids. Germline assignment: CDR1 GTSNPN and CDR2 SVGIG (reference sequence). V was pared by 5 bases and J by 6 bases, with 10 bases of the junction left unmatched. CDR3 region: CAWASSGTSNEQFF. In DNA form, the CDR3 reads TGTGCCTGGGCCTCTAGCGGTACGTCCAATGAGCAGTTCTTC. Complete variable domain (other parts from reference TRBV30 and TRBJ2-1): SQTIHQWPATLVQPVGSPLSLECTVEGTSNPNLYWYRQAAGRGLQLLFYSVGIGQISSEVPQNLSASRPQDRQFILSSKKLLLSDSGFYLCAWASSGTSNEQFFGPGTRLTVL.

The CDR3 DNA reads as TGTGCCAGCAGCTTAGCTAGCGGTTTAGCCAAAAACATTCAGTACTTC. Its protein product is CASSLASGLAKNIQYF. The rearrangement links TRBV7-2 to TRBJ2-4, with D possibly being TRBD2 (6 bases). V shed 0 bases and J shed 0 bases, with 9 bases lying between them. The length of the CDR3 is 16 residues. Germline V gene data show CDR1 as SGHTA and CDR2 as FQGNSA.

The V gene is TRBV23-1, the J gene TRBJ1-1; no reliable D call. TRBV23-1 is designated an ORF whose function remains uncertain. The germline V and J ends were trimmed by 7 bases and 5 bases, with 20 bases remaining between them. The CDR3 sequence is 15 residues long. CDR3 in amino acids: CASIQNCAEETEAFF. CDR3 sequence (DNA): TGCGCCAGCATCCAAAATTGTGCGGAGGAGACTGAAGCTTTCTTT.

The chain recombines TRBV9 with TRBJ2-3; 7 nucleotides line up with TRBD2. The CDR3 contains 19 residues. The germline gives CDR1 SGDLS, CDR2 YYNGEE. The junction had 17 bases not matched to a gene; V was cut back by 0 bases and J by 4 bases. This CDR3 reads CASSVDQGLGGIEADTQYF. The CDR3 nucleotides read TGTGCCAGCAGCGTAGATCAAGGGTTGGGGGGGATAGAAGCAGATACGCAGTATTTT.

In nucleotides, the CDR3 is TGTGCCAGCAGAGGGGGACAGGGGGGGACCCAGTACTTC. Its protein is CASRGGQGGTQYF. The chain couples TRBV2 to TRBJ2-5, with 11 positions matching TRBD1. The CDR3 is 13 residues long. J lost 7 bases, V lost 6 bases, and 4 bases had no gene match. Germline V gene data show CDR1 as SNHLY and CDR2 as FYNNEI. The entire variable domain, with the rest obtained from reference TRBV2 and TRBJ2-5, is as follows: EPEVTQTPSHQVTQMGQEVILRCVPISNHLYFYWYRQILGQKVEFLVSFYNNEISEKSEIFDDQFSVERPDGSNFTLKIRSTKLEDSAMYFCASRGGQGGTQYFGPGTRLLVL.

The gene calls are TRBV12-3 or TRBV12-4 and TRBJ1-6, with D possibly being TRBD1 (6 bases). CDR3 size: 13 residues. Trimming removed 6 bases from V and 8 bases from J, with 11 bases in between. CDR3 residues: CASSRDRYSPLHF. CDR3 DNA: TGTGCCAGCAGCCGAGACAGGTATTCACCCCTCCACTTT.

This chain connects TRBV7-8 to TRBJ2-5, with 16 bases lining up with TRBD2. The V gene end was trimmed by 4 bases and the J gene end by 6 bases; junction bases not matched to a gene: 8. CDR3 length equals 17 residues. Germline CDR1 SGHVS, CDR2 FQNEAQ. The CDR3 is CASSSGGTSGGAKTQYF. The CDR3 coding sequence is TGTGCCAGCAGCTCGGGTGGGACTAGCGGGGGGGCCAAGACCCAGTACTTC.

This rearrangement joins TRBV7-2 to TRBJ2-2, with D perhaps matching TRBD1 (6 bases). Germline V gene sequence: CDR1 SGHTA, CDR2 FQGNSA. This CDR3 spans 15 amino acids. V lost 3 bases and J 0 bases, leaving 8 bases between the germline ends. The CDR3 here is CASSLDSANTGELFF. The CDR3 DNA follows: TGTGCCAGCAGCTTGGACAGTGCGAACACCGGGGAGCTGTTTTTT.

J is TRBJ1-3 and V is TRBV7-2; D not resolved. Germline V gives CDR1 SGHTA, CDR2 FQGNSA. Trimming stripped 1 base from V and 0 bases from J, with 13 bases between. The CDR3 has 17 residues. In DNA form, the CDR3 reads TGTGCCAGCAGCTTAGTGGGAGGACCATACTCTGGAAACACCATATATTTT. It is translated as CASSLVGGPYSGNTIYF.

This chain uses TRBV6-1 with TRBJ2-7; TRBD1 matches 9 bases. The J segment lost 3 bases and the V segment lost 2 bases, leaving 5 bases of the junction unmatched. Germline-derived CDR1 and CDR2 are MNHNS and SASEGT. The CDR3 covers 15 residues. Written as DNA, the CDR3 is TGTGCCAGCAGTGAATGGGGGACAGGGCTCTACGAGCAGTACTTC. This gives the protein CASSEWGTGLYEQYF.

This chain joins TRBV6-2 or TRBV6-3 and TRBJ1-5; D not certain. The germline CDR1 and CDR2 sequences are MNHEY and SVGEGT. V was cut by 2 bases and J by 7 bases, with 15 bases left in between. CDR3 length equals 15 residues. CDR3 loop: CASSYVSKREQPQHF. DNA of the CDR3: TGTGCCAGCAGTTACGTCAGCAAACGGGAACAGCCCCAGCATTTT.

The chain carries TRBV4-3 and TRBJ1-2; 10 bases are a match to TRBD1. CDR3 size: 16 residues. Germline CDR1 and CDR2: LGHNA and YSLEER. J gave up 7 bases and V 3 bases, and 11 bases lay outside the gene matches. CDR3 DNA: TGCGCCAGCAGCCACGACTCGACAGGGGGCGGGGGTGGCTACACCTTC. Its translation: CASSHDSTGGGGGYTF.

The chain uses TRBV18 and TRBJ1-1, with TRBD1 matching over 9 bases. CDR1 is KGHSH, CDR2 LQKENI, per germline. The CDR3 sequence is 15 residues long. J was trimmed by 5 bases and V by 3 bases; bases with no gene match: 7. The CDR3 is CASSPVATGGTEAFF. CDR3 coding DNA: TGTGCCAGCTCACCTGTAGCGACAGGGGGTACTGAAGCTTTCTTT.

This chain connects TRBV5-8 to TRBJ1-6; 7 nucleotides align to TRBD1. The CDR3 has 16 amino acids. Germline trimming cut 4 bases from V and 0 bases from J; bases unmatched to any gene: 4. CDR1 and CDR2 (germline): SGHTS, YDEGEE. The CDR3 sequence: CASSGRGSSYNSPLHF. The CDR3 DNA follows: TGTGCCAGCAGCGGCAGGGGGAGCTCCTATAATTCACCCCTCCACTTT.

The CDR3, as DNA: TGTGCCAGCAGCTACGCACAGGGACTAAGCTACGAGCAGTACTTC. Translation: CASSYAQGLSYEQYF. The chain joins TRBV7-9 to TRBJ2-7; TRBD2 might be the D (7 bases). Germline-derived CDR1 and CDR2 are SEHNR and FQNEAQ (reference sequence). The CDR3 totals 15 residues. Deletions cut 4 bases from V and 3 bases from J, with 16 bases between.

The J gene is TRBJ2-3, the V gene TRBV5-4; the match to TRBD2 covers 10 bases. The ends lost 5 bases at V and 4 bases at J; junction bases unmatched: 7. The germline V gene has CDR1 SGHNT and CDR2 YYREEE (reference sequence). The CDR3 contains 15 residues. DNA of the CDR3: TGTGCCAGCAGTTACCCTAGCGGGGGAGCAGATACGCAGTATTTT. Its protein is CASSYPSGGADTQYF.

The V call is TRBV7-2, the J call TRBJ2-2, with TRBD1 as a possible D gene (6 bases). Germline CDR1 reads SGHTA; CDR2 reads FQGNSA. The CDR3 totals 18 residues. Trimming took off 4 bases at V and 0 bases at J, with 18 bases between the two ends. The CDR3 loop reads CASSSRRPRGANTGELFF. CDR3 sequence (DNA): TGTGCCAGCAGCTCACGACGGCCCAGGGGCGCGAACACCGGGGAGCTGTTTTTT.

V usage is TRBV28 and J usage is TRBJ1-3; D unclear. This CDR3 contains 15 residues. Trimming took off 8 bases at V and 0 bases at J, with 14 bases between the two ends. CDR1 and CDR2 from the germline V gene are MDHEN and SYDVKM. The CDR3 reads CASVESQSSGNTIYF. Written as DNA, the CDR3 is TGTGCCAGCGTCGAATCACAGAGCTCTGGAAACACCATATATTTT.

The chain links TRBV30 to TRBJ1-3; possible D gene TRBD1, 5 bases. CDR1 is GTSNPN and CDR2 is SVGIG in the germline V gene (reference sequence). The V end lost 0 bases, the J end lost 4 bases, and 10 bases lay between the germline ends. The CDR3 runs 14 residues. The CDR3 nucleotides are TGTGCCTGGAGTGTACGGAACAGGGGAAACACCATATATTTT. This encodes CAWSVRNRGNTIYF.

V gene TRBV25-1 combines with J gene TRBJ2-7, with 8 bases aligning to TRBD1. This CDR3 has 15 amino acids. In germline, CDR1 is MGHDK, CDR2 SYGVNS. V shed 0 bases, J shed 2 bases, and the junction held 3 bases outside the gene matches. CDR3 sequence reads: CASSEYKQGAYEQYF. The CDR3 coding sequence is TGTGCCAGCAGTGAATATAAACAGGGGGCCTACGAGCAGTACTTC.

The chain has TRBV3-1 (or the pseudogene TRBV3-2) and TRBJ2-7; no clear D gene. The germline V gene has CDR1 LGHDT and CDR2 YNNKEL (reference sequence). V was cut by 1 base and J by 0 bases, with 7 bases left in between. This CDR3 has 14 residues. The CDR3 sequence is CASSQGYSSYEQYF. CDR3 in DNA: TGTGCCAGCAGCCAAGGCTACAGCTCCTACGAGCAGTACTTC.

CDR3 sequence (DNA): TGTGCCAGCAGCCGGATAGCGGGGGGGAAAGAGACCCAGTACTTC. Protein product: CASSRIAGGKETQYF. The chain links TRBV2 to TRBJ2-5; 11 positions agree with TRBD2. J was trimmed by 3 bases and V by 6 bases; bases with no gene match: 6. The length of the CDR3 is 15 residues. CDR1 is SNHLY and CDR2 is FYNNEI in the germline V gene.

This clone was observed once. V and J are TRBV19 and TRBJ2-1; 8 bases fit TRBD2. The V segment lost 2 bases and the J segment 7 bases; nucleotides outside the gene matches: 4. The germline CDR1 and CDR2 sequences are LNHDA and SQIVND (reference sequence). The CDR3 is 14 amino acids. CDR3 DNA: TGTGCCAGTAGTATAACTAGCGGTGAAAATGAGCAGTTCTTC. Protein product: CASSITSGENEQFF.

The genes are TRBV24-1 and TRBJ1-2; TRBD1 might be the D (5 bases). The CDR3 is made up of 14 amino acids. V gave up 6 bases and J gave up 0 bases, with 10 bases separating them. Germline V CDR1 and CDR2: KGHDR, SFDVKD. The CDR3, as DNA: TGTGCCACCAGTCGTCAGGACACTAACTATGGCTACACCTTC. It translates to CATSRQDTNYGYTF.

This clone was seen only once. The chain links TRBV30 to TRBJ1-2, with D maybe TRBD1 (6 bases). The CDR3 is 11 amino acids. Germline V gives CDR1 GTSNPN, CDR2 SVGIG (reference sequence). V was shortened by 0 bases and J by 10 bases, with 9 bases between the two germline ends. In DNA, the CDR3 is TGTGCCTGGAGTGTAGGGGGGGCCTACACCTTC. This encodes CAWSVGGAYTF.

This chain connects TRBV7-2 to TRBJ2-1; 7 positions match TRBD2. The CDR3 length is 15 residues. CDR1 is SGHTA, CDR2 FQGNSA, per germline. Trimming cost V 0 bases and J 5 bases; bases outside gene matches: 4. The CDR3 coding sequence is TGTGCCAGCAGCTTAGCCGGGGGGATTAACAATGAGCAGTTCTTC. Its translation is CASSLAGGINNEQFF.

This sequence joins TRBV6-1 and TRBJ1-2; the D is unclear. The CDR3 extends over 12 amino acids. Germline CDR1 and CDR2: MNHNS and SASEGT. The V end lost 2 bases, the J end lost 2 bases, and 3 bases lay between the germline ends. CDR3 DNA: TGTGCCAGCAGTGAACAAAACTATGGCTACACCTTC. As protein: CASSEQNYGYTF.

This chain links TRBV7-2 with TRBJ1-6; TRBD1 matches at 7 bases. Trimming at V came to 7 bases and at J to 10 bases, leaving 16 bases not matched to a gene. The CDR3 loop spans 16 amino acids. Germline CDR1 is SGHTA and CDR2 is FQGNSA. CDR3 nucleotides: TGTGCCAGCACCCCAAGAGCCGAGGGGGCGCGCTCACCCCTCCACTTT. Its translation: CASTPRAEGARSPLHF.